Below, 10 T cell receptor beta chains from the same sample are listed, as sequenced in a study of response to subunit inactivated influenza vaccine. TCRdb independently ran MiXCR on the RT-PCR reads; one entry per CDR3 protein. In the table there are around 200,000 distinct CDR3 sequences, about a tenth of which are singletons. The specimen was non-naive T cells sorted from PBMCs, collected on the day of vaccination. The receptors stem from a man aged 45-65 years who received an inactivated influenza vaccine.

In this sample, this clonotype turned up a few times. CDR3 region: CASSYLRDRTNEKLFF. Written as DNA, the CDR3 is TGTGCCAGCAGTTACCTCCGGGACAGGACAAATGAAAAACTGTTTTTT. This chain connects TRBV6-2 or TRBV6-3 to TRBJ1-4, with 8 bases aligning to TRBD1. The length of the CDR3 is 16 residues. J lost 5 bases, V lost 2 bases, and 7 bases had no gene match. Germline V lookup: CDR1 MNHEY, CDR2 SVGEGT.

This clonotype was found many times. The J gene is TRBJ1-2, the V gene TRBV20-1, with TRBD1 as a possible D gene (6 bases). Germline CDR1 DFQATT, CDR2 SNEGSKA (reference sequence). The CDR3 length is 12 residues. Between the trimmed V and J ends, which lost 3 bases and 8 bases, there was a span of 13 bases. The chain's CDR3 is CSARVGGRGYTF. The CDR3 DNA sequence: TGCAGTGCTAGGGTAGGGGGTAGAGGCTACACCTTC.

V is TRBV3-1 and J is TRBJ2-1; 12 bases match TRBD1. J gave up 7 bases and V 4 bases, and 14 bases lay outside the gene matches. The germline gives CDR1 LGHDT, CDR2 YNNKEL (reference sequence). The length of the CDR3 is 18 residues. In nucleotides, the CDR3 is TGTGCCAGCAGCCTCTCTACAGGGGACAGGGGGCTTTTAAATGAGCAGTTCTTC. It codes for CASSLSTGDRGLLNEQFF.

The chain joins TRBV14 to TRBJ2-7; a possible D gene is TRBD1 (5 bases). V was shortened by 0 bases and J by 1 base, with 16 bases between the two germline ends. CDR3 length equals 17 residues. Germline V CDR1 and CDR2: SGHDN, FVKESK. The CDR3 nucleotides are TGTGCCAGCAGCCAAGATATCAGCAGGGTAGGGTCCTACGAGCAGTACTTC. It is translated as CASSQDISRVGSYEQYF.

The chain recombines TRBV12-3 or TRBV12-4 with TRBJ2-7; the D gene is possibly TRBD1 (5 bases). V was clipped by 1 base and J by 2 bases, with 9 bases between them. The CDR3 is made up of 14 amino acids. CDR3 DNA sequence: TGTGCCAGCAGTTTAGGCAGGGAAGCCTACGAGCAGTACTTC. The encoded protein is CASSLGREAYEQYF.

The chain uses TRBV7-2 and TRBJ1-4; D uncertain. Trimming left V 1 base short and J 7 bases short, with 13 bases between. Germline CDR1 is SGHTA and CDR2 is FQGNSA. There are 15 residues in the CDR3. The CDR3 protein is CASSLGQARREKLFF. The CDR3, as DNA: TGTGCCAGCAGCTTAGGCCAGGCGAGGCGTGAAAAACTGTTTTTT.

This clonotype appeared many times. The gene calls are TRBV29-1 and TRBJ1-4; D perhaps matches TRBD1 (5 bases). V was shortened by 7 bases and J by 5 bases, with 14 bases between the two germline ends. CDR1 and CDR2 (germline): SQVTM, ANQGSEA. CDR3 length: 13 amino acids. The CDR3 loop reads CSATERGNEKLFF. The DNA for the CDR3 is TGCAGCGCCACAGAGCGGGGGAATGAAAAACTGTTTTTT.

CDR3 region: CASRGVSGNTIYF. CDR3 DNA sequence: TGTGCCAGCAGGGGCGTCTCTGGAAACACCATATATTTT. This rearrangement joins TRBV11-2 to TRBJ1-3, with D unclear. The CDR3 has 13 amino acids. V was cut by 6 bases and J by 0 bases, with 6 bases left in between. In germline, CDR1 is SGHAT, CDR2 FQNNGV.

This clonotype was observed many times. V gene TRBV5-1 combines with J gene TRBJ2-7; TRBD1 matches 7 bases. CDR1 SGHRS and CDR2 YFSETQ come from the germline V gene. J lost 2 bases, V lost 0 bases, and 2 bases had no gene match. This CDR3 is 14 amino acids long. In DNA form, the CDR3 reads TGCGCCAGCAGCTTGGGAGGGGGCACCTACGAGCAGTACTTC. As protein: CASSLGGGTYEQYF.

The CDR3 sequence: CASSGGAGVAYNEQFF. CDR3 nucleotide sequence: TGCGCCAGCAGTGGAGGGGCAGGAGTTGCCTACAATGAGCAGTTCTTC. V and J are TRBV10-2 and TRBJ2-1; D could derive from TRBD1 or TRBD2 (5 bases each). Germline-derived CDR1 and CDR2 are WSHSY and SAAADI. The CDR3 has 16 residues. V lost 4 bases, J lost 2 bases, and 15 bases lay in between.